One and the same sample provided the 8 T cell receptor beta chains below, sequenced in a study of T-cell memory formation after mild COVID-19. MiXCR was run by TCRdb on the 5' RACE reads, yielding one entry per CDR3 protein. The table shows hundreds of thousands of distinct CDR3 sequences, with about a fifth occurring only once. Sequences were obtained from PBMCs or a T cell subset sorted from them (not recorded which). The receptor set was obtained from an adult woman who had mild COVID-19 (a few samples of this study predate the infection). Cell type and time point are not known.

V and J are TRBV4-1 and TRBJ2-3, with 7 bases fitting TRBD2. The CDR3 sequence is 17 residues long. Per the germline V gene, CDR1 is MGHRA and CDR2 is YSYEKL. The junction had 6 bases not matched to a gene; V was cut back by 0 bases and J by 0 bases. The CDR3 DNA follows: TGCGCCAGCAGCCAAGACCGGGCGGGGGTTAGCACAGATACGCAGTATTTT. It yields the protein CASSQDRAGVSTDTQYF.

This clonotype was recorded a few times. The J gene is TRBJ2-7, the V gene TRBV27; maybe TRBD1 (5 bases). The germline CDR1 and CDR2 sequences are MNHEY and SMNVEV (reference sequence). The V gene lost 3 bases and the J gene lost 1 base, with 10 bases spanning the gap. The CDR3 length is 14 residues. The chain's CDR3 is CASSLGHRSYEQYF. The CDR3 coding sequence is TGTGCCAGCAGTTTGGGGCACAGATCCTACGAGCAGTACTTC.

This rearrangement joins TRBV5-1 to TRBJ2-1; D not certain. This CDR3 contains 15 residues. Germline V CDR1 and CDR2: SGHRS, YFSETQ. Trimming pared 4 bases from V and 3 bases from J, leaving 14 bases between. Here the CDR3 reads CASSEASWSYNEQFF. The CDR3 DNA follows: TGCGCCAGCAGCGAGGCTAGTTGGAGCTACAATGAGCAGTTCTTC.

This clonotype was recorded at least ten times. The chain carries TRBV6-2 or TRBV6-3 and TRBJ2-2, with D possibly being TRBD1 or TRBD2 (5 bases each). The CDR3 spans 16 residues. The germline gives CDR1 MNHEY, CDR2 SVGEGT. Deletions cut 8 bases from V and 5 bases from J, with 21 bases between. Here the CDR3 DNA reads TGTGCCAGCGCCCGGAGGACAAGCAGTGAAACCGGGGAGCTGTTTTTT. Its translation: CASARRTSSETGELFF.

The rearrangement links TRBV7-9 to TRBJ1-2; D unresolved. V was cut by 5 bases and J by 4 bases, with 11 bases left in between. CDR1 is SEHNR and CDR2 is FQNEAQ in the germline V gene (reference sequence). This CDR3 is built from 13 residues. In DNA form, the CDR3 reads TGTGCCAGCAGCACGATCCTGGGCTATGGCTACACCTTC. This codes for CASSTILGYGYTF.

This clonotype was detected only a few times. This sequence joins TRBV10-2 and TRBJ2-7; maybe TRBD2 (6 bases). This CDR3 has 16 amino acids. Germline CDR1 is WSHSY and CDR2 is SAAADI. V was pared by 7 bases and J by 0 bases, with 19 bases between. The CDR3 DNA is TGCGCCAGCACCCCTGGAGTAGCGACTAGCTCCTACGAGCAGTACTTC. Protein product: CASTPGVATSSYEQYF.

The rearrangement uses TRBV7-8 and TRBJ2-3; D gene unclear. The CDR3 has 13 residues. Trimming took 5 bases from V and 6 from J, leaving 12 bases between them. Looked up from germline, CDR1 is SGHVS and CDR2 is FQNEAQ. Here the CDR3 reads CASSPAASDTQYF. The CDR3, as DNA: TGTGCCAGCAGCCCCGCGGCGTCGGATACGCAGTATTTT.

This clonotype was seen more than once but under ten times. The CDR3 DNA is TGTGCCAGCAGGCAGAGCGGGAGTAGGACAGATACGCAGTATTTT. As protein: CASRQSGSRTDTQYF. J is TRBJ2-3 and V is TRBV7-3; 8 bases agree with TRBD2. The ends lost 6 bases at V and 3 bases at J; junction bases unmatched: 8. The length of the CDR3 is 15 residues. CDR1 is SGHTA, CDR2 FQGTGA, per germline.